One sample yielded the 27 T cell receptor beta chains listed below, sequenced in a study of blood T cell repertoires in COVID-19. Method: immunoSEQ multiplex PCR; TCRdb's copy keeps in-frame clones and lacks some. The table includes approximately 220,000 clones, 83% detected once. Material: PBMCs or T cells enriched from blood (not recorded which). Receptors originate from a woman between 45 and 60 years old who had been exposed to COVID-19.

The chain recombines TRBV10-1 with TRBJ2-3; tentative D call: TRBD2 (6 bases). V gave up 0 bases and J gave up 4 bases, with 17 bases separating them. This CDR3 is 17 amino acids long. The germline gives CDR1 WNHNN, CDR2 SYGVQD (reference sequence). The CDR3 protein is CASSESNYGGAADTQYF. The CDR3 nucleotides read TGCGCCAGCAGTGAGTCGAACTATGGAGGGGCCGCAGATACGCAGTATTTT.

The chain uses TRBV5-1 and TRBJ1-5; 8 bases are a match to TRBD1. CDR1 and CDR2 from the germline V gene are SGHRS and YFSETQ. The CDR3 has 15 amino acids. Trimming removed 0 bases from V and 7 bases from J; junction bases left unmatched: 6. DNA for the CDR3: TGCGCCAGCAGCTTGGGAGGACAGGGTGGGCAGCCCCAGCATTTT. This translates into CASSLGGQGGQPQHF.

The chain's CDR3 is CASSGGGWYEKLFF. For the CDR3, the DNA is TGTGCCAGCAGCGGGGGGGGCTGGTATGAAAAACTGTTTTTT. The genes are TRBV11-2 and TRBJ1-4, with D tentatively TRBD1 (6 bases). The CDR3 totals 14 residues. V was cut by 5 bases and J by 6 bases, with 13 bases left in between. Germline CDR1 is SGHAT and CDR2 is FQNNGV.

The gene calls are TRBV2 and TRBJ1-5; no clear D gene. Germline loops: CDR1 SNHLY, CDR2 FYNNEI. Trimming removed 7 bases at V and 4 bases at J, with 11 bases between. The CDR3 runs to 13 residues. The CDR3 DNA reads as TGTGCCAGCAACCGGGAAAAAAATCAGCCCCAGCATTTT. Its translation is CASNREKNQPQHF. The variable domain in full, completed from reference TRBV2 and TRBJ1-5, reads EPEVTQTPSHQVTQMGQEVILRCVPISNHLYFYWYRQILGQKVEFLVSFYNNEISEKSEIFDDQFSVERPDGSNFTLKIRSTKLEDSAMYFCASNREKNQPQHFGDGTRLSIL.

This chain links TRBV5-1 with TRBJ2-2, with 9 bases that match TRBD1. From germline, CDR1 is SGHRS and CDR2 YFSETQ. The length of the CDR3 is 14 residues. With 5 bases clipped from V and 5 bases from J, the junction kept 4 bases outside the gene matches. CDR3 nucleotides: TGCGCCAGCAGGCCGACAGGGGGGACCGGGGAGCTGTTTTTT. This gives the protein CASRPTGGTGELFF.

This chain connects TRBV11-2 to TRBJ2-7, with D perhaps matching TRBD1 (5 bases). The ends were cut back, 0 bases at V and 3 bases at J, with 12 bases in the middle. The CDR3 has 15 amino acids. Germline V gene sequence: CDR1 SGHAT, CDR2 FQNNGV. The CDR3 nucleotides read TGTGCCAGCAGCTTAGATACGACAGTCCTCTACGAGCAGTACTTC. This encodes CASSLDTTVLYEQYF.

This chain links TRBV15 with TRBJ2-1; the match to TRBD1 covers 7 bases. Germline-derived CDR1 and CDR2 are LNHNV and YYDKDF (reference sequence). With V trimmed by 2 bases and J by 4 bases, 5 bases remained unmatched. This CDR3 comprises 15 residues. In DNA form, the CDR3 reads TGTGCCACCAGCAGATCCCGGGACAGATACAATGAGCAGTTCTTC. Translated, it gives CATSRSRDRYNEQFF.

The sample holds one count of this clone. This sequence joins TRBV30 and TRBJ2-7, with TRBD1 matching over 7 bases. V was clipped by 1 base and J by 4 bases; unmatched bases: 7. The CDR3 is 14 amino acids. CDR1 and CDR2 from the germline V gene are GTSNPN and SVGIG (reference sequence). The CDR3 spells CAWSAGTERYEQYF. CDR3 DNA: TGTGCCTGGAGTGCCGGGACAGAGAGATACGAGCAGTACTTC.

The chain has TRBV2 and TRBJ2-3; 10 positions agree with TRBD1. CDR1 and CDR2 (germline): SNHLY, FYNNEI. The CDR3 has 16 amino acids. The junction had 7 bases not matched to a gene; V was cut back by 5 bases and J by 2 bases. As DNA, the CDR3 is TGTGCCAGCAGTCGACAGGGGGCGCCGCACACAGATACGCAGTATTTT. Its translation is CASSRQGAPHTDTQYF.

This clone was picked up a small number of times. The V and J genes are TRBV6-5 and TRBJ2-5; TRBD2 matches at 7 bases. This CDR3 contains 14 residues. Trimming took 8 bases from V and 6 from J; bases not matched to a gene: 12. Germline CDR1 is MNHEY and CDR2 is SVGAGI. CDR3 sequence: CASVGRGMRQTQYF. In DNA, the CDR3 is TGTGCCAGCGTGGGGCGGGGGATGAGGCAGACCCAGTACTTC.

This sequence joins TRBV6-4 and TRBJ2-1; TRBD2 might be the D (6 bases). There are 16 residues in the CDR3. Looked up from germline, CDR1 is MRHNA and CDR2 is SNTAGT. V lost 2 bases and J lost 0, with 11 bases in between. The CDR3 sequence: CASSDALTSSYNEQFF. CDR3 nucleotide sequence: TGTGCCAGCAGTGACGCCCTGACTAGCTCCTACAATGAGCAGTTCTTC.

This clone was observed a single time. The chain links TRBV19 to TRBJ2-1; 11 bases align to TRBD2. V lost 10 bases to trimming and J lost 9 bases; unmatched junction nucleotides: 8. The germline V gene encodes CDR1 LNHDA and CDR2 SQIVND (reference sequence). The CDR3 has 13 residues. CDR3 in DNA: TGTGCCACCAGACTAGCGGGGAGACTTGAGCAGTTCTTC. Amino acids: CATRLAGRLEQFF.

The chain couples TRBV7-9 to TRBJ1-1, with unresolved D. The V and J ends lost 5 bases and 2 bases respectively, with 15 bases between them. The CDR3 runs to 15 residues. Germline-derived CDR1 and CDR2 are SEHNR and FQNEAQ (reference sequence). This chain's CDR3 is CASSQSRLKNTEAFF. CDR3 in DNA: TGTGCCAGCAGCCAATCAAGACTGAAAAACACTGAAGCTTTCTTT.

DNA for the CDR3: TGTGCCAGCAGTGAAGCGCGGCGTGGCTACACCTTC. Its protein product is CASSEARRGYTF. The chain combines TRBV2 with TRBJ1-2; D is unresolved. Trimming took 0 bases from V and 7 from J, leaving 6 bases between them. The CDR3 spans 12 residues. Looked up from germline, CDR1 is SNHLY and CDR2 is FYNNEI.

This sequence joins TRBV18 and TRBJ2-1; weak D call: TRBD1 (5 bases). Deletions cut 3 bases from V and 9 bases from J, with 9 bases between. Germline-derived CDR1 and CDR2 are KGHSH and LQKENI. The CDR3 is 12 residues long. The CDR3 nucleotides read TGTGCCAGCTCACCCTGGGGCAGTGAGCAGTTCTTC. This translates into CASSPWGSEQFF.

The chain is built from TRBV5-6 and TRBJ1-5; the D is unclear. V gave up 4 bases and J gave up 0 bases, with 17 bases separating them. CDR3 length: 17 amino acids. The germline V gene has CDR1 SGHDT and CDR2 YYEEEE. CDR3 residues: CASSIRTGIYSNQPQHF. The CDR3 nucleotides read TGTGCCAGCAGCATTCGGACTGGAATTTATAGCAATCAGCCCCAGCATTTT.

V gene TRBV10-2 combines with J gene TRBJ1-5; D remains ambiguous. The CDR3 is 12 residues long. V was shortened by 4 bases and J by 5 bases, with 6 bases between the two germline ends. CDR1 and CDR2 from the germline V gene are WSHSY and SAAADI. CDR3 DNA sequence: TGCGCCAGCAGTGTTGGAGATCAGCCCCAGCATTTT. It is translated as CASSVGDQPQHF.

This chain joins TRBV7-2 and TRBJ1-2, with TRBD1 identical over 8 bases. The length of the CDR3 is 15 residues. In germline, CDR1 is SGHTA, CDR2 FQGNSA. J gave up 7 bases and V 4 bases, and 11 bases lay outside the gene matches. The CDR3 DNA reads TGTGCCAGCAGCTCCCCAGGGGGCCGGGTTGGTGGCTACACCTTC. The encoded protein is CASSSPGGRVGGYTF.

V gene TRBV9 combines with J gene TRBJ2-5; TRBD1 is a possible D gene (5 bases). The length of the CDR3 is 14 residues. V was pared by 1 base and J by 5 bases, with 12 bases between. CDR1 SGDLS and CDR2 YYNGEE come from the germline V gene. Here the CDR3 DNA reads TGTGCCAGCAGCGTACAGGGTCAGGCGGAGACCCAGTACTTC. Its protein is CASSVQGQAETQYF.

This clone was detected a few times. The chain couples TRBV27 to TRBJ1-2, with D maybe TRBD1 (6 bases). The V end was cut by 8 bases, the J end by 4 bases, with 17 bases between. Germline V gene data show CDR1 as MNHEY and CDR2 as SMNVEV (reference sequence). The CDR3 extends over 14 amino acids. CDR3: CASRTGVTGYGYTF. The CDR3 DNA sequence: TGTGCCAGCCGGACCGGAGTGACAGGCTATGGCTACACCTTC.

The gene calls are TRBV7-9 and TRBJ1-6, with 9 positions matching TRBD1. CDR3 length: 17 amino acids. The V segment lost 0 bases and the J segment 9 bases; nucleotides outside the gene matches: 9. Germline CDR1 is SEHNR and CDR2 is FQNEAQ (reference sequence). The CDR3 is CASSLALSDRGISPLHF. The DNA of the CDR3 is TGTGCCAGCAGCTTAGCTTTGAGCGACAGGGGGATTTCACCCCTCCACTTT.

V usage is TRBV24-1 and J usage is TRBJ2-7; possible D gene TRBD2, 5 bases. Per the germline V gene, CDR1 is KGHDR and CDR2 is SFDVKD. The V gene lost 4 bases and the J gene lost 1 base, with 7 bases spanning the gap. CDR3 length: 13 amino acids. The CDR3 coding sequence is TGTGCCACCAGTGAAACGGGATCCTACGAGCAGTACTTC. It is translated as CATSETGSYEQYF.

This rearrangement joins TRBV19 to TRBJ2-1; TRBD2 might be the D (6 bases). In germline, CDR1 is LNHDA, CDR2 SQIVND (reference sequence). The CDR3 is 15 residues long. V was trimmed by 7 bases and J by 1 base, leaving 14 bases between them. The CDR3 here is CASNLLGGSYNEQFF. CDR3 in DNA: TGTGCCAGTAACCTCCTGGGGGGTTCCTACAATGAGCAGTTCTTC.

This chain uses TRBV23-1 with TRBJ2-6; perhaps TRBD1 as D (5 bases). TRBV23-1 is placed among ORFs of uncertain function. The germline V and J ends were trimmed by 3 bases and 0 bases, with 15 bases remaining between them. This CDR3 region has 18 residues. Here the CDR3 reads CASSHGQGPHSGANVLTF. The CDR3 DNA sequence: TGCGCCAGCAGTCATGGGCAGGGTCCCCACTCTGGGGCCAACGTCCTGACTTTC.

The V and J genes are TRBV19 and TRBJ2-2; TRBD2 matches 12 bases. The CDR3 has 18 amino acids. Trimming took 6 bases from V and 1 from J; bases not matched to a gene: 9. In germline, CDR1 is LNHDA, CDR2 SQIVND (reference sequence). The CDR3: CASRGGTSGPLNTGELFF. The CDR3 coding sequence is TGTGCCAGTAGGGGGGGGACTAGCGGGCCTTTGAACACCGGGGAGCTGTTTTTT.

CDR3 region: CSARPGYGYTF. In nucleotides, the CDR3 is TGCAGTGCTCGCCCGGGCTATGGCTACACCTTC. This rearrangement joins TRBV20-1 to TRBJ1-2; no clear D. The length of the CDR3 is 11 residues. V lost 5 bases to trimming and J lost 4 bases, with 8 bases between them. Germline CDR1 is DFQATT and CDR2 is SNEGSKA (reference sequence).

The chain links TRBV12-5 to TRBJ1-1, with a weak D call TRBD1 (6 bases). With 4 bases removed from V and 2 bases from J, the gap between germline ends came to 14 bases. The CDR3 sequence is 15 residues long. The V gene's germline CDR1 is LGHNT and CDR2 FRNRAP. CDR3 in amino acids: CASGSQRTVNTEAFF. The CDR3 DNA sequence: TGTGCTAGTGGTTCGCAAAGGACAGTCAACACTGAAGCTTTCTTT.